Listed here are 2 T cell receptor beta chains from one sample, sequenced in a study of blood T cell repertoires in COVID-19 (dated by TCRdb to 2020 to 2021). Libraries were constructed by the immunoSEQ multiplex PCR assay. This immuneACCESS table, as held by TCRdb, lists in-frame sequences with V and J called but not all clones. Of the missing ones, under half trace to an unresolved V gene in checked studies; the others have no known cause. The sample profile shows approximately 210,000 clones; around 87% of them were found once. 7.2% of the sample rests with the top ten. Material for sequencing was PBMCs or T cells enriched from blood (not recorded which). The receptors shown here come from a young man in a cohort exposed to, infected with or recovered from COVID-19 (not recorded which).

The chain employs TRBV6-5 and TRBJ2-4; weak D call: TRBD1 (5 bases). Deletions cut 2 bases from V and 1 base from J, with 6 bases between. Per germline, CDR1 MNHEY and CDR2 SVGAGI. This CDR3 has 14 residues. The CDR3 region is CASSYPGAKNIQYF. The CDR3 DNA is TGTGCCAGCAGTTACCCAGGGGCCAAAAACATTCAGTACTTC.

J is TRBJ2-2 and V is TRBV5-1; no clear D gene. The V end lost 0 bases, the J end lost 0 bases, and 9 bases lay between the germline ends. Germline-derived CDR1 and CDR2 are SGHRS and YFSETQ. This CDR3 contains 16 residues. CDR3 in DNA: TGCGCCAGCAGCTTGGGTCCAGAGGCGAACACCGGGGAGCTGTTTTTT. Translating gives CASSLGPEANTGELFF.